Listed below are T cell receptor beta chains from one sample, sequenced in a study of OX40 agonist ivuxolimab in advanced cancers. Libraries were prepared by immunoSEQ multiplex PCR; TCRdb keeps only in-frame clonotypes and omits some of them. The sample lists more than 65,000 clones; approximately 89% were seen once. The sample was CD4+ or CD8+ T cells sorted from blood, taken in a trial of the OX40 agonist ivuxolimab. These receptors originate from an adult with an advanced solid tumor such as melanoma, head and neck, liver or kidney cancer. Each CDR3 is given without its conserved first and last residue.

J: TRBJ2-1
V: TRBV10-1
CDR3: ASSDRLLDEQF

J: TRBJ2-3
V: TRBV5-1
CDR3: ASSLAGGRDTQY

J: TRBJ1-2
V: TRBV29-1
CDR3: SVDQTNYGYT

J: TRBJ2-1
V: TRBV18
CDR3: ASSPPNTQGADNEQF

J: TRBJ1-2
V: TRBV7-8
CDR3: ASSRLGTLRGRIYGYT

J: TRBJ2-7
V: TRBV7-2
CDR3: ASSPGGANEQY

J: TRBJ2-7
V: TRBV2
CDR3: ASTQGSYEQY

J: TRBJ1-1
V: TRBV7-2
CDR3: ASSRQANYEAF

J: TRBJ2-2
V: TRBV10-3
CDR3: AISGLAGGPTGELF

J: TRBJ2-1
V: TRBV11-2
CDR3: ASSPRTSGRRNEQF

J: TRBJ1-2
V: TRBV19
CDR3: ASSAPRGQTNYGYT

J: TRBJ2-1
V: TRBV2
CDR3: ASREIASPSGKQF

J: TRBJ2-3
V: TRBV19
CDR3: ATRSGAGSTDTQY

J: TRBJ2-5
V: TRBV25-1
CDR3: ASSESGRDSQETQY

J: TRBJ2-3
V: TRBV5-8
CDR3: ASSTGLAGDTQY

J: TRBJ1-2
V: TRBV5-5
CDR3: ASSLEVAGAGYT

J: TRBJ2-7
V: TRBV15
CDR3: ATSRDLGREYY

J: TRBJ1-1
V: TRBV6-1
CDR3: ASRDREGNTEAF

J: TRBJ1-1
V: TRBV18
CDR3: ASSSGGRNTEAF

J: TRBJ1-5
V: TRBV18
CDR3: ASSPRSPVDSNQPQH

J: TRBJ2-3
V: TRBV10-2
CDR3: ATKVALGTDTQY

J: TRBJ2-7
V: TRBV6-6
CDR3: ASRELTGLGYEQY